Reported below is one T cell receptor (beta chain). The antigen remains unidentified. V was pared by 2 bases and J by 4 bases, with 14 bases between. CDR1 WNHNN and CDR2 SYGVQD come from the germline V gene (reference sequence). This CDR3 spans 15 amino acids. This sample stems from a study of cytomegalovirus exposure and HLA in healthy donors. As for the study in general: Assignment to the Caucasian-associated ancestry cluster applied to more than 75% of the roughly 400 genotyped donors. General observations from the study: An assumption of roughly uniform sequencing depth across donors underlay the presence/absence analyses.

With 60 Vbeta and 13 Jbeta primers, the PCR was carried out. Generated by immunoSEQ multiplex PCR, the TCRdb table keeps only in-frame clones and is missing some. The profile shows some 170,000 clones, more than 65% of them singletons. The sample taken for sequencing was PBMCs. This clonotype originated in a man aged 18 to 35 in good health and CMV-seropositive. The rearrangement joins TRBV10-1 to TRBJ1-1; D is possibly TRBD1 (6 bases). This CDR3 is CASSEAGGGGTEAFF. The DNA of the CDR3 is TGCGCCAGCAGTGAGGCCGGGGGGGGCGGCACTGAAGCTTTCTTT.